This T cell receptor beta chain was sequenced for a study of blood T cell repertoires in COVID-19. The wider study: Sources were T cells, B-cell-depleted T cells, or PBMCs; the material itself was cDNA or gDNA.

In the authors' methods: Researchers report that nucleated cell counts were estimated from reference gene primer amplification. The table came from immunoSEQ multiplex PCR; TCRdb's copy has only in-frame clones and leaves some out. Clonal size and the V and J genes are those of that table, whereas D and trimming came from the DNA. Among 240,000 or so clones listed, about 84% were seen once. All enrollees were roughly 18 to 89 years old and from roughly 26 US areas. Cohort placement rested on clinical history that participants reported themselves. The CDR3 loop spans 18 amino acids. Germline CDR1 SGHAT, CDR2 FQNNGV. V lost 4 bases to trimming and J lost 4 bases; unmatched junction nucleotides: 10.

V is TRBV11-2 and J is TRBJ2-6, with 10 bases matching TRBD2. The TCR was taken from a woman in her forties or fifties who had recovered from COVID-19. The specimen sequenced was PBMCs or T cells enriched from blood (not recorded which). CDR3 in DNA: TGTGCCAGCAGCTCTATTCTAGCGGGGGCGACAGGGGCCAACGTCCTGACTTTC. It translates to CASSSILAGATGANVLTF.